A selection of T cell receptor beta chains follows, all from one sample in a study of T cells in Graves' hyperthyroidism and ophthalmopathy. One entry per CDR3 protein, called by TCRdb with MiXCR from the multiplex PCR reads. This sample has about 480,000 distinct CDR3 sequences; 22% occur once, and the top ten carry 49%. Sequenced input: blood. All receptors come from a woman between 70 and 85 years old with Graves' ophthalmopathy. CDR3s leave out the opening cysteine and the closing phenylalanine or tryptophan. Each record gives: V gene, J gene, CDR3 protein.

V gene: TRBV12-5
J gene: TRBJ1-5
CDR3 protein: ASGPGTSSNQPQH

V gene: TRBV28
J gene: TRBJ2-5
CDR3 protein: ASSLLDSFSH

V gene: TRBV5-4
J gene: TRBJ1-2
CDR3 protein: ASSNTQGSDYGYT

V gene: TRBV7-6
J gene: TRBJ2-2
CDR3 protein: ASRQTGGKTGELF

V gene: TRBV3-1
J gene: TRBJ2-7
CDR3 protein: ASSRTSGVSYEQY

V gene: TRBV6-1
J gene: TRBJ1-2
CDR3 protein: ASRPGQGASGYT

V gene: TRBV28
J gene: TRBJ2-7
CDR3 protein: ASSPSEHYEQY

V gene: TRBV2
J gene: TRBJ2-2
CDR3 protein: ASSGVAGGRNTGELF

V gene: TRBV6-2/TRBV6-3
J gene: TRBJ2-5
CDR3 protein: ASSLTSGLAGYVTQY

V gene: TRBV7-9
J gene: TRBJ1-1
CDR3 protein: ASSQGLTGGAF

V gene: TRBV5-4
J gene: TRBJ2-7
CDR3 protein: ASSLEGLAGEN

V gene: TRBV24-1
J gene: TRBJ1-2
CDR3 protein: ATPKRAGGYGYT

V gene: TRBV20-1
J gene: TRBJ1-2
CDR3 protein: SAREEGPSGYT

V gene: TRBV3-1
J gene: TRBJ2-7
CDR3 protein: ASSPSGTSGPHEQY

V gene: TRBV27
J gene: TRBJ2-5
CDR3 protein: ASSSLTGETQY

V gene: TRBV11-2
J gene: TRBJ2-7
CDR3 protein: ASSLVKRPYEQY

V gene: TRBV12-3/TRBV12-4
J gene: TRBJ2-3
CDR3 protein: ASSTPGTSVTDTQY

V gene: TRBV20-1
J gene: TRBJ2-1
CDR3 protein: SSDTTGDNEQF

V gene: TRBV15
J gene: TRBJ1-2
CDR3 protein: VTSPGQGEYGYT

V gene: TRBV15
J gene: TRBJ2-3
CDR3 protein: ATSISRFADTQY

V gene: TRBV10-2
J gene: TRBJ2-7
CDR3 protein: ASSESATTYYEQY

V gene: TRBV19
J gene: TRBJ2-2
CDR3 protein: ASTWTGTPNTGELF

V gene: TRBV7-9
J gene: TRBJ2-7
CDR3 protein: ASSPEHEQY

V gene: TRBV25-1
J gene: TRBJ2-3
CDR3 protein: ASSDFGAAGFGTSGSADTQY

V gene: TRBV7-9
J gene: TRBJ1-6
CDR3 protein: ASSRGDGGYNSPLH

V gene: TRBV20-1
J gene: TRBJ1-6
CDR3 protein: SAILGGTGESPLH

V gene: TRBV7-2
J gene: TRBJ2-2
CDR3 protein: ASSSTGGTGELF

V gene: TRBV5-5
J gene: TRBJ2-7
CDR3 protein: ASSLKRTSGSYEQY

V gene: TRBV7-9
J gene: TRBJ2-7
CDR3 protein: ASSLGGVRGTSYEQY

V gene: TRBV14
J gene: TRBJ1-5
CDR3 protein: ASSQSREDTQPQH

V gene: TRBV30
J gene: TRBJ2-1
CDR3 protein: AWNRGAGSYNEQF

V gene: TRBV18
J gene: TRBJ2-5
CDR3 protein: ASSPEGFVQETQY

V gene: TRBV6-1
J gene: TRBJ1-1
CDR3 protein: ASSRSPDTEAF

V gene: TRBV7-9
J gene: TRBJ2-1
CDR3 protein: ASSKPGLVSNEQF

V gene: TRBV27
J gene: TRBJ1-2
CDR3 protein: ASSYSQGGNYGYT

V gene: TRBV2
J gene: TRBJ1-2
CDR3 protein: TSKEGTSWTGNGYT

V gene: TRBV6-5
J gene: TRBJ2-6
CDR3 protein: ASSYRGGPGANVLT

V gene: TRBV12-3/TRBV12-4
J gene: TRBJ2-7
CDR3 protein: ASSFPGLAGVYEQY

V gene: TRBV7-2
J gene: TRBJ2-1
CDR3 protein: ASSSGLASYNEQF

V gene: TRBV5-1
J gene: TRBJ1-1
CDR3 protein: ASSWEMNTEAF